These 21 T cell receptor beta chains were sequenced from one sample in a study of OX40 agonist ivuxolimab in advanced cancers. Sequencing was performed with immunoSEQ multiplex PCR; in TCRdb, only in-frame clones are kept and a portion is missing. The sample holds tens of thousands of clones, around 80% seen once. The sequencing used CD4+ or CD8+ T cells sorted from blood, collected in a trial of the OX40 agonist ivuxolimab. Receptors were obtained from an adult with an advanced solid tumor such as melanoma, head and neck, liver or kidney cancer.

The chain links TRBV6-6 to TRBJ1-6; no clear D gene. CDR3 size: 13 residues. The germline CDR1 and CDR2 sequences are MNHNY and SVGAGI (reference sequence). The V end was cut by 3 bases, the J end by 8 bases, with 8 bases between. CDR3 DNA: TGTGCCAGCAGTTATGGGGTGGATTCACCCCTCCACTTT. Translation: CASSYGVDSPLHF.

The chain carries TRBV14 and TRBJ2-2; D remains ambiguous. V gave up 1 base and J gave up 10 bases, with 7 bases separating them. Germline V lookup: CDR1 SGHDN, CDR2 FVKESK. This CDR3 has 12 residues. CDR3 sequence reads: CASSQGSLELFF. DNA of the CDR3: TGTGCCAGCAGCCAAGGCTCTCTGGAGCTGTTTTTT.

V usage is TRBV7-3 and J usage is TRBJ2-1, with 8 nucleotides matching TRBD2. The CDR3 length is 15 residues. CDR1 and CDR2 (germline): SGHTA, FQGTGA. The V gene end was trimmed by 4 bases and the J gene end by 0 bases; junction bases not matched to a gene: 2. In DNA form, the CDR3 reads TGTGCCAGCAGCTCTACTAGCGGCTCCTACAATGAGCAGTTCTTC. Translated: CASSSTSGSYNEQFF. The full variable domain, in which reference TRBV7-3 and TRBJ2-1 provide the parts outside the CDR3, is GAGVSQTPSNKVTEKGKYVELRCDPISGHTALYWYRQSLGQGPEFLIYFQGTGAADDSGLPNDRFFAVRPEGSVSTLKIQRTERGDSAVYLCASSSTSGSYNEQFFGPGTRLTVL.

This chain connects TRBV7-2 to TRBJ2-3; TRBD2 agrees at 7 bases. CDR3 size: 16 residues. V was pared by 5 bases and J by 2 bases, with 10 bases of the junction left unmatched. Germline lookup yields CDR1 SGHTA and CDR2 FQGNSA. CDR3 DNA sequence: TGTGCCAGCAGCAAACGGGGTAGCGGGTCCACAGATACGCAGTATTTT. It encodes CASSKRGSGSTDTQYF.

V is TRBV4-1 and J is TRBJ2-4; a possible D gene is TRBD1 (6 bases). The V end was cut by 1 base, the J end by 0 bases, with 16 bases between. CDR1 is MGHRA, CDR2 YSYEKL, per germline. The CDR3 is made up of 18 amino acids. CDR3 amino acids: CASSQVGQIALAKNIQYF. The CDR3, as DNA: TGCGCCAGCAGCCAAGTCGGACAGATCGCTCTAGCCAAAAACATTCAGTACTTC.

The V gene is TRBV9, the J gene TRBJ1-6; TRBD1 aligns across 8 bases. Germline V lookup: CDR1 SGDLS, CDR2 YYNGEE. V dropped 3 bases and J dropped 0; count of bases not matched to a gene: 2. The CDR3 loop spans 16 amino acids. The DNA of the CDR3 is TGTGCCAGCAGCGCCGGGACAGGCTCCTATAATTCACCCCTCCACTTT. This encodes CASSAGTGSYNSPLHF.

V gene TRBV4-1 combines with J gene TRBJ2-2; D unclear. Germline V CDR1 and CDR2: MGHRA, YSYEKL. Trimming removed 5 bases from V and 0 bases from J, with 28 bases in between. The CDR3 totals 21 residues. The CDR3: CASSALIVGSTLIANTGELFF. CDR3 nucleotides: TGCGCCAGCAGCGCGCTAATCGTCGGCAGTACCTTAATAGCGAACACCGGGGAGCTGTTTTTT.

This chain links TRBV4-3 with TRBJ2-3; D is undetermined. Germline CDR1 is LGHNA and CDR2 is YSLEER. Trimming took 0 bases from V and 6 from J, leaving 7 bases between them. This CDR3 has 13 residues. The CDR3 DNA reads TGCGCCAGCAGCCAAGAAAGGCTTGATACGCAGTATTTT. Its translation: CASSQERLDTQYF.

The rearrangement links TRBV7-9 to TRBJ1-5; a possible D gene is TRBD1 (5 bases). V shed 5 bases and J shed 4 bases, with 12 bases lying between them. The CDR3 runs 14 residues. Germline V gives CDR1 SEHNR, CDR2 FQNEAQ (reference sequence). The DNA of the CDR3 is TGTGCCAGCAGCCTCGCGGGGGGAAATCAGCCCCAGCATTTT. Its protein is CASSLAGGNQPQHF.

The chain uses TRBV9 and TRBJ2-1, with 7 bases matching TRBD2. V trimming: 4 bases; J trimming: 6 bases; junction bases outside the gene matches: 4. Germline V gene lookup returns CDR1 SGDLS and CDR2 YYNGEE. CDR3 length equals 13 residues. The CDR3 DNA sequence: TGTGCCAGCAGCACTAGCGTGATCAATGAGCAGTTCTTC. It encodes CASSTSVINEQFF. Based on the CDR3 plus reference TRBV9 and TRBJ2-1, the full variable domain is DSGVTQTPKHLITATGQRVTLRCSPRSGDLSVYWYQQSLDQGLQFLIQYYNGEERAKGNILERFSAQQFPDLHSELNLSSLELGDSALYFCASSTSVINEQFFGPGTRLTVL.

This clone has a single count. V usage is TRBV6-9 and J usage is TRBJ1-2; D might be TRBD1 (5 bases). Trimming stripped 3 bases from V and 4 bases from J, with 15 bases between. Germline V gene lookup returns CDR1 MNHGY and CDR2 SVAAGI. The CDR3 spans 15 residues. This CDR3 reads CASSYGGDAAYGYTF. The CDR3 DNA sequence: TGTGCCAGCAGTTACGGAGGGGATGCGGCCTATGGCTACACCTTC.

The CDR3 reads CASSYSRQGSSYEQYF. The CDR3 nucleotides read TGTGCCAGCAGTTACTCAAGGCAGGGCAGCTCCTACGAGCAGTACTTC. The chain is built from TRBV6-5 and TRBJ2-5; possibly TRBD1 for D (5 bases). Gene TRBJ2-7 matches the end of the DNA better, so the J call may be wrong. Germline lookup yields CDR1 MNHEY and CDR2 SVGAGI. The CDR3 runs to 16 residues.

The chain recombines TRBV6-5 with TRBJ1-1; no clear D. This CDR3 has 12 residues. Germline V gives CDR1 MNHEY, CDR2 SVGAGI. V was trimmed by 0 bases and J by 10 bases, leaving 9 bases between them. As DNA, the CDR3 is TGTGCCAGCAGTTACTCGGGAGTCGGAGCTTTCTTT. Its translation is CASSYSGVGAFF.

This chain links TRBV7-6 with TRBJ2-7; 8 nucleotides align to TRBD2. Per germline, CDR1 SGHVS and CDR2 FNYEAQ. CDR3 length: 13 amino acids. The V gene end was trimmed by 5 bases and the J gene end by 3 bases; junction bases not matched to a gene: 3. This CDR3 reads CASSPSGGYEQYF. DNA of the CDR3: TGTGCCAGCAGCCCCAGCGGGGGCTACGAGCAGTACTTC. Full variable domain (rest looked up from reference TRBV7-6 and TRBJ2-7): GAGVSQSPRYKVTKRGQDVALRCDPISGHVSLYWYRQALGQGPEFLTYFNYEAQQDKSGLPNDRFSAERPEGSISTLTIQRTEQRDSAMYRCASSPSGGYEQYFGPGTRLTVT.

The chain carries TRBV9 and TRBJ2-5; TRBD2 agrees at 8 bases. Germline V gives CDR1 SGDLS, CDR2 YYNGEE. V was pared by 2 bases and J by 2 bases, with 8 bases of the junction left unmatched. This CDR3 comprises 16 residues. CDR3: CASSVSGELYQETQYF. DNA for the CDR3: TGTGCCAGCAGCGTTAGCGGGGAACTATATCAAGAGACCCAGTACTTC.

This chain uses TRBV9 with TRBJ2-2, with D perhaps TRBD2 (6 bases). The germline V and J ends were trimmed by 4 bases and 1 base, with 14 bases remaining between them. CDR1 and CDR2 (germline): SGDLS, YYNGEE. The CDR3 covers 16 residues. CDR3 in DNA: TGTGCCAGCAGCCCTCGCGGGGCCAAGAACACCGGGGAGCTGTTTTTT. Encoded protein: CASSPRGAKNTGELFF.

The chain recombines TRBV6-1 with TRBJ2-6; D is ambiguous. Germline-derived CDR1 and CDR2 are MNHNS and SASEGT. V was cut by 7 bases and J by 0 bases, with 10 bases left in between. This CDR3 has 15 residues. DNA for the CDR3: TGTGCCAGCAAGCAACACGACTCTGGGGCCAACGTCCTGACTTTC. This encodes CASKQHDSGANVLTF.

J is TRBJ2-5 and V is TRBV5-5; D perhaps matches TRBD1 (5 bases). Deletions cut 5 bases from V and 1 base from J, with 12 bases between. This CDR3 has 14 amino acids. Germline CDR1 SGHKS, CDR2 YYEKEE (reference sequence). This CDR3 is CASSFPDSQETQYF. As DNA, the CDR3 is TGTGCCAGCAGTTTCCCCGACAGCCAAGAGACCCAGTACTTC.

The V and J genes are TRBV5-4 and TRBJ2-7, with 12 bases that match TRBD2. With 2 bases clipped from V and 3 bases from J, the junction kept 3 bases outside the gene matches. Germline assignment: CDR1 SGHNT and CDR2 YYREEE (reference sequence). The CDR3 spans 15 residues. Written as DNA, the CDR3 is TGTGCCAGCAGCTTACAGGGACTAGCGGGCTACGAGCAGTACTTC. Amino acids: CASSLQGLAGYEQYF.

The chain has TRBV9 and TRBJ2-3; 8 bases map to TRBD2. The CDR3 length is 15 residues. J lost 4 bases, V lost 1 base, and 5 bases had no gene match. In germline, CDR1 is SGDLS, CDR2 YYNGEE. CDR3 loop: CASSVYGGAADTQYF. In nucleotides, the CDR3 is TGTGCCAGCAGCGTATACGGGGGGGCGGCAGATACGCAGTATTTT.

The chain links TRBV27 to TRBJ1-1; a possible D gene is TRBD1 (5 bases). The CDR3 has 14 amino acids. The V gene lost 6 bases and the J gene lost 2 bases, with 13 bases spanning the gap. Germline CDR1 is MNHEY and CDR2 is SMNVEV (reference sequence). CDR3 sequence: CASRRGTPNTEAFF. For the CDR3, the DNA is TGTGCCAGCAGACGAGGGACGCCAAACACTGAAGCTTTCTTT.